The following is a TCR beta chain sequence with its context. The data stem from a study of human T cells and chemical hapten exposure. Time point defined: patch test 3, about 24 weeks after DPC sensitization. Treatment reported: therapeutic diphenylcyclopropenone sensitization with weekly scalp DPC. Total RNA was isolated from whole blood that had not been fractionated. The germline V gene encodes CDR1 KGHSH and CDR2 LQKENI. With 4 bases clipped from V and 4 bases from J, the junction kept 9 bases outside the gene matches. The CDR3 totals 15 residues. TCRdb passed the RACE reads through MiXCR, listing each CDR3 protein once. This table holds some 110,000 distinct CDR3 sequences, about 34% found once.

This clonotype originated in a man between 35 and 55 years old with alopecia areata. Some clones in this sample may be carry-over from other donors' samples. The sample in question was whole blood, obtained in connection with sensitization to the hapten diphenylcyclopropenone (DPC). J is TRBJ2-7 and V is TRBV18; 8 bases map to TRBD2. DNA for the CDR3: TGTGCCAGCTCACTAAGCGGGAGACCTCCATACGAGCAGTACGTC. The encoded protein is CASSLSGRPPYEQYV.